This is a list of T cell receptor beta chains from one sample in a study of blood T cell repertoires in COVID-19. The repertoire was sequenced with immunoSEQ multiplex PCR; TCRdb's copy has only in-frame clones and lacks some. The table records 74,000 or so clones, around 89% of them present only once. The sample comprised peripheral blood. All receptors come from a man in his fifties with acute or convalescent COVID-19. The CDR3 runs from the conserved cysteine through the conserved F or W. D genes are given only for firm matches. The size field is filled for only some rows; it gives once, few, many or a size class.

TRBD1	TRBV19	-	TRBJ2-2	CASSITSRGYTGELFF	TGTGCCAGTAGTATCACATCCAGGGGGTACACCGGGGAGCTGTTTTTT
-	TRBV27	-	TRBJ2-7	CASRGSGPTDEQYF	TGTGCCAGCAGAGGTAGCGGCCCTACTGATGAGCAGTACTTC
-	TRBV15	few	TRBJ1-5	CATSTRTVSNQPQHF	TGTGCCACCAGCACCAGGACTGTTAGCAATCAGCCCCAGCATTTT
-	TRBV18	-	TRBJ2-7	CASSPQGSEQYF	TGTGCCAGCTCACCGCAGGGTAGCGAGCAGTACTTC
TRBD1	TRBV10-1	-	TRBJ1-3	CASSLRDRLSSGNTIYF	TGCGCCAGCAGTCTCCGGGACAGGTTAAGCTCTGGAAACACCATATATTTT
-	TRBV19	-	TRBJ1-5	CASRMGAGNQPQHF	TGTGCCAGTAGAATGGGGGCAGGCAATCAGCCCCAGCATTTT
TRBD1	TRBV11-2	-	TRBJ1-1	CASSSYRGPEAFF	TGTGCCAGCAGCTCCTACAGGGGCCCTGAAGCTTTCTTT
TRBD2	TRBV19	once	TRBJ2-5	CASSILGGGKETQYF	TGTGCCAGTAGTATCTTGGGCGGGGGGAAAGAGACCCAGTACTTC
-	TRBV7-8	once	TRBJ2-2	CASSLGGARTGELFF	TGTGCCAGCAGCTTGGGTGGGGCACGGACCGGGGAGCTGTTTTTT
-	TRBV29-1	-	TRBJ1-5	CSVSGFGGSNQPQHF	TGCAGCGTTTCGGGTTTCGGGGGTAGCAATCAGCCCCAGCATTTT
-	TRBV30	-	TRBJ1-5	CAWSGPGGLGQPQHF	TGTGCCTGGAGTGGGCCGGGGGGCCTCGGTCAGCCCCAGCATTTT
TRBD1	TRBV30	once	TRBJ1-1	CAWEGQINTEAFF	TGTGCCTGGGAGGGACAGATTAACACTGAAGCTTTCTTT
TRBD1	TRBV28	-	TRBJ1-2	CASSVDRVYGYTF	TGTGCCAGCAGTGTAGACAGGGTCTATGGCTACACCTTC
-	TRBV19	-	TRBJ2-2	CASSMRGQNTGELFF	TGTGCCAGTAGTATGAGGGGACAGAACACCGGGGAGCTGTTTTTT
TRBD1	TRBV5-4	-	TRBJ1-2	CASSYTGGGYGYTF	TGTGCCAGCAGCTATACAGGGGGCGGCTATGGCTACACCTTC
-	TRBV28	-	TRBJ2-5	CASSLGFQETQYF	TGTGCCAGCAGTTTGGGCTTCCAAGAGACCCAGTACTTC
TRBD1	TRBV11-2	few	TRBJ2-1	CASLTGTGDNEQFF	TGTGCCAGCTTAACCGGGACAGGGGACAATGAGCAGTTCTTC
TRBD1	TRBV6-6	-	TRBJ1-4	CASSWGQATNEKLFF	TGTGCCAGCAGTTGGGGACAGGCCACTAATGAAAAACTGTTTTTT
TRBD1	TRBV2	-	TRBJ1-6	CASSEGTGENSPLHF	TGTGCCAGCAGTGAAGGGACAGGGGAAAATTCACCCCTCCACTTT
-	TRBV20-1	-	TRBJ1-1	CSASRSTEAFF	TGCAGTGCAAGTAGGAGCACTGAAGCTTTCTTT
-	TRBV15	-	TRBJ1-1	CATSTRTGTEAFF	TGTGCCACCAGCACCAGGACGGGAACTGAAGCTTTCTTT
TRBD2	TRBV7-9	-	TRBJ2-5	CASTLTAGEETQYF	TGTGCCAGCACCCTCACGGCGGGAGAGGAGACCCAGTACTTC
TRBD2	TRBV11-2	-	TRBJ2-7	CASSPIWTGGPPYEQYF	TGTGCCAGCAGCCCGATTTGGACGGGAGGGCCGCCTTACGAGCAGTACTTC
-	TRBV6-5	-	TRBJ2-1	CASRIQGTNEQFF	TGTGCCAGCAGGATACAGGGTACCAATGAGCAGTTCTTC
TRBD2	TRBV11-3	-	TRBJ2-1	CASSTSGLYNEQFF	TGTGCCAGCAGCACTAGCGGACTTTACAATGAGCAGTTCTTC
-	TRBV5-1	-	TRBJ1-4	CASSLAHGEGEKLFF	TGCGCCAGCAGCTTGGCCCACGGGGAGGGGGAAAAACTGTTTTTT
-	TRBV18	-	TRBJ1-1	CASSSTENTEAFF	TGTGCCAGCTCCTCGACAGAGAACACTGAAGCTTTCTTT
-	TRBV6-5	-	TRBJ1-1	CASSYSTSGPGEAFF	TGTGCCAGCAGTTACTCGACAAGCGGGCCAGGGGAAGCTTTCTTT
TRBD1	TRBV2	-	TRBJ1-5	CASSVQGTAYNQPQHF	TGTGCCAGCAGTGTCCAGGGGACAGCATACAATCAGCCCCAGCATTTT
TRBD1	TRBV30	-	TRBJ1-1	CAWDGQGGGTEAFF	TGTGCCTGGGATGGACAGGGGGGTGGCACTGAAGCTTTCTTT
-	TRBV5-6	-	TRBJ2-2	CASSLRWRESGELFF	TGTGCCAGCAGCTTGAGGTGGCGGGAATCCGGGGAGCTGTTTTTT
-	TRBV12-3/TRBV12-4	-	TRBJ1-1	CASSRQMNTEAFF	TGTGCCAGCAGTCGACAGATGAACACTGAAGCTTTCTTT
TRBD1	TRBV30	-	TRBJ1-4	CAWSVSRTGDYEKLFF	TGTGCCTGGAGTGTAAGCCGGACAGGGGATTATGAAAAACTGTTTTTT
-	TRBV4-3	-	TRBJ1-3	CASSQSTTSGNTIYF	TGCGCCAGCAGCCAATCGACAACCTCTGGAAACACCATATATTTT
TRBD1	TRBV12-3/TRBV12-4	-	TRBJ1-3	CASGQGSGNTIYF	TGTGCCAGCGGACAGGGTTCTGGAAACACCATATATTTT
-	TRBV19	-	TRBJ1-5	CASSFRQGNQPQHF	TGTGCCAGTAGTTTCCGGCAGGGCAATCAGCCCCAGCATTTT
TRBD2	TRBV14	-	TRBJ2-3	CASSQGGLAWRDTQYF	TGTGCCAGCAGCCAGGGGGGACTAGCGTGGAGGGATACGCAGTATTTT
-	TRBV19	once	TRBJ1-4	CASSIKPREKLFF	TGTGCCAGTAGTATTAAACCGCGGGAAAAACTGTTTTTT
-	TRBV2	-	TRBJ1-2	CASSTQGFGYTF	TGTGCCAGCAGTACACAGGGTTTTGGCTACACCTTC
-	TRBV6-5	-	TRBJ2-1	CAIRVYNEQFF	TGTGCCATCCGGGTCTACAATGAGCAGTTCTTC
-	TRBV7-9	-	TRBJ1-6	CASSRPTGGNSPLHF	TGTGCCAGCAGCAGACCGACAGGTGGTAATTCACCCCTCCACTTT